This T cell receptor beta chain was retrieved from a study of a mutant IDH1 vaccine in newly diagnosed glioma. Assay used: immunoSEQ multiplex PCR; TCRdb lists only in-frame clones, some missing. The data hold roughly 120,000 clones, with about 90% observed a single time. This clone has a handful of counts. Its target is not known. The length of the CDR3 is 13 residues. Between the trimmed V and J ends, which lost 5 bases and 3 bases, there was a span of 11 bases. Germline V gene sequence: CDR1 SGHRS, CDR2 YFSETQ. Stated time point: week 11, during vaccination. Alongside topical imiquimod, each dose of vaccine comprised 300 ug of mutant IDH1 20-mer peptide.

Material: PBMCs, obtained from a glioma patient whose treatment included an IDH1 peptide vaccine. The chain has TRBV5-1 and TRBJ2-5; D may be TRBD1 (5 bases). The sequence was obtained from a woman aged 50 to 65 with glioma. The CDR3 spells CASSSGAEETQYF. CDR3 nucleotides: TGCGCCAGCAGTAGTGGGGCCGAAGAGACCCAGTACTTC.